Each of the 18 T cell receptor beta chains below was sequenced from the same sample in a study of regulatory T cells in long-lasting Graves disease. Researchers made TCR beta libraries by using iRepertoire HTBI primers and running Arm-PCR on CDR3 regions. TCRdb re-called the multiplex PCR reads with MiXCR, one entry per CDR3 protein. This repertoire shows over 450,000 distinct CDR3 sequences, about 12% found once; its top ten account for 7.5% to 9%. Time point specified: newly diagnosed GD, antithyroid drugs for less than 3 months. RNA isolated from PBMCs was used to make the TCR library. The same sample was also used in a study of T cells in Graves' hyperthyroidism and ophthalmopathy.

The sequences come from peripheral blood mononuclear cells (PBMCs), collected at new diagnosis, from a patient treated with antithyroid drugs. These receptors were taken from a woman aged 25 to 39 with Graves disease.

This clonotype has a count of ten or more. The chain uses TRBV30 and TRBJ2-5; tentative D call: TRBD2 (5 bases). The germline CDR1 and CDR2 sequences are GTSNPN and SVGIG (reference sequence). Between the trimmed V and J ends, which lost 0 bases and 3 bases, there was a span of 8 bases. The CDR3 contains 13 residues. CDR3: CAWSVDYEETQYF. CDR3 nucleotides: TGTGCCTGGAGTGTAGACTACGAAGAGACCCAGTACTTC.

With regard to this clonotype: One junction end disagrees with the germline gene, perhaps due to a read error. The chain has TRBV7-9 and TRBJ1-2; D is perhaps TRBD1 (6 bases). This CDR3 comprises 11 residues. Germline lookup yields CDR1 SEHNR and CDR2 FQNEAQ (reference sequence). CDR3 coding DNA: TGTACCAGCAGGTACAGGGATGGCTACACCTTC. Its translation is CTSRYRDGYTF.

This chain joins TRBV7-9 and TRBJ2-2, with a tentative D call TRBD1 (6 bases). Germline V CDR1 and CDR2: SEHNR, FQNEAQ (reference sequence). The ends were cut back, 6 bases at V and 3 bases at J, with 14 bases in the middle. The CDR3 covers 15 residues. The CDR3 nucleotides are TGTGCCAGCAGTCGGATACAGGGTCACACCGGGGAGCTGTTTTTT. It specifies CASSRIQGHTGELFF.

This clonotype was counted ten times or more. CDR3 residues: CASRGSGWNKQFF. CDR3 sequence (DNA): TGTGCCAGCAGGGGTAGCGGTTGGAATAAGCAGTTCTTC. This chain links TRBV11-3 with TRBJ2-1; the D gene is possibly TRBD2 (6 bases). With 6 bases removed from V and 11 bases from J, the gap between germline ends came to 17 bases. Per the germline V gene, CDR1 is SGHNT and CDR2 is YENEEA. The CDR3 runs 13 residues.

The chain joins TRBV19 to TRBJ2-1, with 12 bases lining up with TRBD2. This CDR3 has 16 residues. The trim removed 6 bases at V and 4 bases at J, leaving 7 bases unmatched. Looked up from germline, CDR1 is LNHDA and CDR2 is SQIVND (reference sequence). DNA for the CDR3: TGTGCCAGTAGCCGGACTAGCGGGAACGTATACAATGAGCAGTTCTTC. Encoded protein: CASSRTSGNVYNEQFF.

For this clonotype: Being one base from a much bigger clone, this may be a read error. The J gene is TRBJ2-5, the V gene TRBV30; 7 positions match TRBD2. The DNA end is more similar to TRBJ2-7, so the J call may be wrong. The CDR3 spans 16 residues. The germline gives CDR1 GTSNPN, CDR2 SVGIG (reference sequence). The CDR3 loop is CAWSYGAGELYYEQYF. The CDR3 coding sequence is TGTGCCTGGAGTTACGGGGCGGGAGAACTCTACTACGAGCAGTACTTC.

The CDR3 protein is CASSSYGTSGRAGNEQFF. CDR3 DNA sequence: TGTGCCAGCAGCTCCTATGGGACTAGCGGGAGGGCCGGCAATGAGCAGTTCTTC. The chain links TRBV11-2 to TRBJ2-1; the match to TRBD2 covers 16 bases. The V segment lost 4 bases and the J segment 6 bases; nucleotides outside the gene matches: 9. Germline CDR1 is SGHAT and CDR2 is FQNNGV. The CDR3 covers 18 residues.

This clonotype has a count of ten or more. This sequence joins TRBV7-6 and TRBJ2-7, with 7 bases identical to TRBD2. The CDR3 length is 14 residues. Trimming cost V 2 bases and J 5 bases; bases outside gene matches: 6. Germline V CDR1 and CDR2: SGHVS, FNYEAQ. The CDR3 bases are TGTGCCAGCAGCTTATTTGCGGGAGAACACGAGCAGTACTTC. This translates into CASSLFAGEHEQYF.

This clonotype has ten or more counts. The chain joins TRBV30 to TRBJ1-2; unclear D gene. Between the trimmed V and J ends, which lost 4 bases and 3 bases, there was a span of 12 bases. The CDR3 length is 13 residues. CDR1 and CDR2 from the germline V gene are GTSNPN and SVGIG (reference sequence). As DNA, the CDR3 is TGTGCCTGGAAGCAGCACGGGGACTATGGCTACACCTTC. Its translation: CAWKQHGDYGYTF.

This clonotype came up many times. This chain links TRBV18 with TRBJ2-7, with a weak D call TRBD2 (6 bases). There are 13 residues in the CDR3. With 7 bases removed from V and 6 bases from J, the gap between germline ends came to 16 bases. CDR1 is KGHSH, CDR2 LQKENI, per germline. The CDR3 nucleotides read TGTGCCAGCTGCCAAGGACGGAGGGGCGAGCAGTACTTC. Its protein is CASCQGRRGEQYF.

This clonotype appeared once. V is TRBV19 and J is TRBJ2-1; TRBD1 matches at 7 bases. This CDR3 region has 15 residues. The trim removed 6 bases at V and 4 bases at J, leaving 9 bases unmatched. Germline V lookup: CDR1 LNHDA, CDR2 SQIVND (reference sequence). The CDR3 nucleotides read TGTGCCAGTAGAGACAGGGCTAGCCGTTACAATGAGCAGTTCTTC. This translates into CASRDRASRYNEQFF.

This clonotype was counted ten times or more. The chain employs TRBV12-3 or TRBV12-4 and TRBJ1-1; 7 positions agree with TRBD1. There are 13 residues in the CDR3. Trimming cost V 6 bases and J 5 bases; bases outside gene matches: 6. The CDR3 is CASRRQGRTEAFF. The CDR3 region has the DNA TGTGCCAGCAGACGACAGGGACGGACTGAAGCTTTCTTT.

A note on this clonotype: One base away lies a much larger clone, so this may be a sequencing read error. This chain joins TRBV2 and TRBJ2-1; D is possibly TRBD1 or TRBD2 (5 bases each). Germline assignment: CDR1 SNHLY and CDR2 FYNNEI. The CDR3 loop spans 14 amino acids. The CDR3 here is CTSSELGDYNEQFF. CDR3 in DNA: TGTACCAGCAGTGAATTGGGGGACTACAATGAGCAGTTCTTC.

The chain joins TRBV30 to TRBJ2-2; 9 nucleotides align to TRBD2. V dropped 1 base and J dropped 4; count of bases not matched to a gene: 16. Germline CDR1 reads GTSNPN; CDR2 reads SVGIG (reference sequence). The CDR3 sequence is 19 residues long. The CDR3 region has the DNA TGTGCCTGGAGTGAAATTCGAGCGGGAGGTTTTTTTGCCACCGGGGAGCTGTTTTTT. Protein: CAWSEIRAGGFFATGELFF.

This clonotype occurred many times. CDR3 residues: CASSILSLDEKLFF. CDR3 coding DNA: TGTGCCAGTAGTATTTTAAGCCTTGATGAAAAACTGTTTTTT. V is TRBV19 and J is TRBJ1-4, with D uncertain. V lost 3 bases, J lost 6 bases, and 11 bases lay in between. The V gene's germline CDR1 is LNHDA and CDR2 SQIVND (reference sequence). The CDR3 extends over 14 amino acids. The complete variable domain, with remaining parts taken from reference TRBV19 and TRBJ1-4, reads DGGITQSPKYLFRKEGQNVTLSCEQNLNHDAMYWYRQDPGQGLRLIYYSQIVNDFQKGDIAEGYSVSREKKESFPLTVTSAQKNPTAFYLCASSILSLDEKLFFGSGTQLSVL.

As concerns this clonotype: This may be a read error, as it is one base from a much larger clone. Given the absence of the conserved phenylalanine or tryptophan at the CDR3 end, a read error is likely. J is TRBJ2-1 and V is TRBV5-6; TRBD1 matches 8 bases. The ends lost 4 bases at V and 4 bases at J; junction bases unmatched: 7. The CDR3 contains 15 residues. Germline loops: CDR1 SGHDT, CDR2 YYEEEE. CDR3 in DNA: TGTGCCAGCAGCGCGACAGGGGAAGGGTACAATGAGCAGTTCCTC. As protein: CASSATGEGYNEQFL.

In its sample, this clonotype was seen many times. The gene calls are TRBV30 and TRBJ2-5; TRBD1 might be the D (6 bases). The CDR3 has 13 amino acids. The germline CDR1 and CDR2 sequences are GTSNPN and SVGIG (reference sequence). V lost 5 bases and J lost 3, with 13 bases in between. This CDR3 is CAWRRQDKETQYF. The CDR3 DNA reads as TGTGCCTGGCGAAGACAGGATAAAGAGACCCAGTACTTC.

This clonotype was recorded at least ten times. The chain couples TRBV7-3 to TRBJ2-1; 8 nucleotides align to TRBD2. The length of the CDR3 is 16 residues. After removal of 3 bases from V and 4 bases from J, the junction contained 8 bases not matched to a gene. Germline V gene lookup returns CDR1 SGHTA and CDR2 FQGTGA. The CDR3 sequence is CASSFKPSGPYNEQFF. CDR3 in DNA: TGTGCCAGCAGCTTTAAACCTAGCGGGCCTTACAATGAGCAGTTCTTC.